Listed below are T cell receptor beta chains from one sample, sequenced in a study of preoperative IRX-2 immunotherapy in early breast cancer. Sequencing used immunoSEQ multiplex PCR; TCRdb keeps in-frame clones, though not all of them. The top ten hold roughly 1.4% of the sample, which has over 20,000 clones, approximately 75% seen once. The sequenced sample was lymph node tissue, obtained after IRX-2 immunotherapy. All receptors derive from a human donor with breast cancer. Both conserved end residues are part of each CDR3. D genes are given only for firm matches. The size entry is marked missing in some rows and otherwise reads once, few, many or a size class.

CDR3nt: TGTGCCAGCAGCTTAGGGCAGGGGAACACTGAAGCTTTCTTT; CDR3aa: CASSLGQGNTEAFF; abundance: .; j_gene: TRBJ1-1; d_gene: .; v_gene: TRBV11-3
CDR3nt: TGTGCCACCAGCAGAGAGGAAGAAGAGGCACACGATACGGATGGTGGGGAGCTGTTTTTT; CDR3aa: CATSREEEEAHDTDGGELFF; abundance: .; j_gene: TRBJ2-2; d_gene: .; v_gene: TRBV15
CDR3nt: TGTGCCAGCAGTTACTCGCCAAGGACCTCTCGTCCTTCACCCCTCCACTTT; CDR3aa: CASSYSPRTSRPSPLHF; abundance: .; j_gene: TRBJ1-6; d_gene: .; v_gene: TRBV6-7
CDR3nt: TGTGCCAGCTCACCACAAGGGGGTGAAGCTTTCTTT; CDR3aa: CASSPQGGEAFF; abundance: few; j_gene: TRBJ1-1; d_gene: .; v_gene: TRBV18
CDR3nt: TGTGCCAGCAGTCCACCCTGGGGCGGCACTGAAGCTTTCTTT; CDR3aa: CASSPPWGGTEAFF; abundance: once; j_gene: TRBJ1-1; d_gene: .; v_gene: TRBV14
CDR3nt: TGTGCCAGCTCACCACCACAGGGCGGGAGAGCTTTCTTT; CDR3aa: CASSPPQGGRAFF; abundance: few; j_gene: TRBJ1-1; d_gene: .; v_gene: TRBV18
CDR3nt: TGTGCCACCAGCATTGGGACGGGACTGAACACTGAAGCTTTCTTT; CDR3aa: CATSIGTGLNTEAFF; abundance: few; j_gene: TRBJ1-1; d_gene: .; v_gene: TRBV15
CDR3nt: TGTGCCAGCAGTGACAGCCTCTCTGGAAACACCATATATTTT; CDR3aa: CASSDSLSGNTIYF; abundance: .; j_gene: TRBJ1-3; d_gene: .; v_gene: TRBV6-8
CDR3nt: TGTGCCAGCAGTCAAGTCCCCAACACTGAAGCTTTCTTT; CDR3aa: CASSQVPNTEAFF; abundance: once; j_gene: TRBJ1-1; d_gene: .; v_gene: TRBV28
CDR3nt: TGTGCCAGCTCACCACCGACAGGGGGCGTGGAAGCTTTCTTT; CDR3aa: CASSPPTGGVEAFF; abundance: once; j_gene: TRBJ1-1; d_gene: TRBD1; v_gene: TRBV18
CDR3nt: TGTGCCAGCAGCCAAGATCAAGGGGGCGGGAGACGTGACATTCAGTACTTC; CDR3aa: CASSQDQGGGRRDIQYF; abundance: .; j_gene: TRBJ2-4; d_gene: .; v_gene: TRBV14
CDR3nt: TGTGCCAGCAGCGTAGGCGCTAGTGAAACAGATACGCAGTATTTT; CDR3aa: CASSVGASETDTQYF; abundance: .; j_gene: TRBJ2-3; d_gene: .; v_gene: TRBV9
CDR3nt: TGTGCCACCAGGGATTTTAGACAGGGGGCGAATACAGGCCATGGCTACACCTTC; CDR3aa: CATRDFRQGANTGHGYTF; abundance: .; j_gene: TRBJ1-2; d_gene: TRBD1; v_gene: TRBV15
CDR3nt: TGCGCCAGCAGCTTGGGTTCGGGAGGTAATTCACCCCTCCACTTT; CDR3aa: CASSLGSGGNSPLHF; abundance: .; j_gene: TRBJ1-6; d_gene: .; v_gene: TRBV5-1
CDR3nt: TGTGCCAGTCGGCCAGACTCTGGAAACACCATATATTTT; CDR3aa: CASRPDSGNTIYF; abundance: .; j_gene: TRBJ1-3; d_gene: .; v_gene: TRBV19
CDR3nt: TGTGCCTGGAGGTCGACAGGGGGAAGCTATGGCTACACCTTC; CDR3aa: CAWRSTGGSYGYTF; abundance: .; j_gene: TRBJ1-2; d_gene: TRBD1; v_gene: TRBV30
CDR3nt: TGTGCCAGCGCCTGGGGACCGAACACTGAAGCTTTCTTT; CDR3aa: CASAWGPNTEAFF; abundance: .; j_gene: TRBJ1-1; d_gene: .; v_gene: TRBV6-7
CDR3nt: TGCGCCAGCAGCTTAGACAGGGGGAATTCACCCCTCCACTTT; CDR3aa: CASSLDRGNSPLHF; abundance: .; j_gene: TRBJ1-6; d_gene: TRBD1; v_gene: TRBV5-1
CDR3nt: TGTGCCAGCAGTTACTCGGGGGGCGGTGGTTCACCCCTCCACTTT; CDR3aa: CASSYSGGGGSPLHF; abundance: .; j_gene: TRBJ1-6; d_gene: .; v_gene: TRBV6-8
CDR3nt: TGTGCCAGCAGATTAACGGACACAACCAAAAACATTCAGTACTTC; CDR3aa: CASRLTDTTKNIQYF; abundance: .; j_gene: TRBJ2-4; d_gene: .; v_gene: TRBV28
CDR3nt: TGTGCCAGCAGCTTAGTTGCAGTTTACAATGAGCAGTTCTTC; CDR3aa: CASSLVAVYNEQFF; abundance: .; j_gene: TRBJ2-1; d_gene: .; v_gene: TRBV7-5
CDR3nt: TGTGCCAGTAGTTCTCAAGTAGGGGTGGATTCACCCCTCCACTTT; CDR3aa: CASSSQVGVDSPLHF; abundance: few; j_gene: TRBJ1-6; d_gene: .; v_gene: TRBV19
CDR3nt: TGTGCCAGCAGCCCTCTAGCGGGGAGTTCCTACAATGAGCAGTTCTTC; CDR3aa: CASSPLAGSSYNEQFF; abundance: .; j_gene: TRBJ2-1; d_gene: TRBD2; v_gene: TRBV15
CDR3nt: TGTGCCAGCAGTGAACCCACAGGGGGGTATAATTCACCCCTCCACTTT; CDR3aa: CASSEPTGGYNSPLHF; abundance: .; j_gene: TRBJ1-6; d_gene: TRBD1; v_gene: TRBV25-1
CDR3nt: TGTGCCAGCAGCCAACGACCCACAGGACAGTACCTCAATCAGCCCCAGCATTTT; CDR3aa: CASSQRPTGQYLNQPQHF; abundance: few; j_gene: TRBJ1-5; d_gene: .; v_gene: TRBV6-8
CDR3nt: TGTGCCAGTAGTAGGGGGACAGAGAGGAAGACCCAGTACTTC; CDR3aa: CASSRGTERKTQYF; abundance: .; j_gene: TRBJ2-5; d_gene: TRBD1; v_gene: TRBV19
CDR3nt: TGTGCCACCAGCGATTTGACAGGGGGATCACCCCTCCACTTT; CDR3aa: CATSDLTGGSPLHF; abundance: few; j_gene: TRBJ1-6; d_gene: TRBD1; v_gene: TRBV15
CDR3nt: TGCGCCAGCAGCCCAGGCGATTTTAATTCACCCCTCCACTTT; CDR3aa: CASSPGDFNSPLHF; abundance: .; j_gene: TRBJ1-6; d_gene: .; v_gene: TRBV5-1
CDR3nt: TGTGCCAGTAGTATAGGGGCAAATAGCAATCAGCCCCAGCATTTT; CDR3aa: CASSIGANSNQPQHF; abundance: .; j_gene: TRBJ1-5; d_gene: .; v_gene: TRBV19